This T cell receptor beta chain emerged from a study of blood T cell repertoires in COVID-19. Germline V gene lookup returns CDR1 DFQATT and CDR2 SNEGSKA (reference sequence). The CDR3 is made up of 16 amino acids. Unmatched junction bases numbered 5, after V lost 3 bases and J lost 3 bases. The data were produced by immunoSEQ multiplex PCR, yet TCRdb's version contains in-frame clones alone and is incomplete. The sample includes approximately 140,000 clones, around 87% of them seen just once. The sequencing sample was made of peripheral blood. The sequence was collected from a woman aged 55-69 years with active or convalescent COVID-19. The rearrangement uses TRBV20-1 and TRBJ2-2; 12 bases match TRBD2. This chain's CDR3 is CSASPRLAGDTGELFF. CDR3 in DNA: TGCAGTGCTAGTCCCCGACTAGCGGGGGACACCGGGGAGCTGTTTTTT.